Listed below are T cell receptor beta chains from one sample, sequenced in a study of blood T cell repertoires in COVID-19. Clones were read by immunoSEQ multiplex PCR, and TCRdb kept only the in-frame ones, dropping some. The repertoire has about 26,000 clones, roughly 90% of them found once; the top ten carry less than 9%. The sequencing input was peripheral blood. The receptors here all came from a human donor in a cohort sampled during active COVID-19. The CDR3 runs from the conserved cysteine through the conserved F or W. Fields, in order: D gene, V gene, J gene, clone size, CDR3 protein, CDR3 DNA. The D gene is left open where the match is weak. Expanded clones are given a class, and other clones once, few, many or no size at all.

>TRBD2|TRBV3-1/TRBV3-2|TRBJ2-7|.
CASSLMGLAGPYEQYF
TGTGCCAGCAGCCTCATGGGACTAGCGGGACCCTACGAGCAGTACTTC
>.|TRBV12-3/TRBV12-4|TRBJ2-5|.
CASSSQETQYF
TGTGCCAGCAGTTCTCAAGAGACCCAGTACTTC
>.|TRBV28|TRBJ1-5|.
CASSSGGQPQHF
TGTGCCAGCAGTTCCGGCGGCCAGCCCCAGCATTTT
>TRBD1|TRBV7-2|TRBJ2-7|.
CASSLRQGFLNF
TGTGCCAGCAGCCTCCGACAGGGATTTTTAAACTTC
>.|TRBV4-1|TRBJ2-7|.
CASSQAGGAGEQYF
TGCGCCAGCAGCCAAGCTGGAGGGGCCGGGGAGCAGTACTTC
>TRBD1|TRBV9|TRBJ1-1|once
CASSPHRGRTEAFF
TGTGCCAGCAGCCCACACAGGGGAAGGACTGAAGCTTTCTTT
>.|TRBV21-1|TRBJ2-1|.
CASSKGGRGNNEQFF
TGTGCCAGCAGCAAAGGTGGTAGGGGGAACAATGAGCAGTTCTTC
>TRBD1|TRBV19|TRBJ1-1|.
CASSMPRQGAVTEAFF
TGTGCCAGTAGTATGCCGCGACAGGGGGCGGTCACTGAAGCTTTCTTT
>TRBD1|TRBV19|TRBJ1-1|once
CATLIPPGQGGTEAFF
TGTGCCACCCTAATTCCTCCGGGACAGGGGGGGACTGAAGCTTTCTTT
>.|TRBV6-6|TRBJ2-2|.
CASSYSTGGELFF
TGTGCCAGCAGTTACTCGACGGGTGGGGAGCTGTTTTTT
>.|TRBV12-3/TRBV12-4|TRBJ1-1|.
CASSLAGERRAFF
TGTGCCAGCAGTTTAGCGGGAGAGCGGCGAGCTTTCTTT
>.|TRBV19|TRBJ1-2|.
CASSIAGPVYGYTF
TGTGCCAGTAGTATAGCTGGGCCTGTATATGGCTACACCTTC
>.|TRBV5-1|TRBJ1-3|.
CASSLEGVTGNTIYF
TGCGCCAGCAGCTTGGAAGGGGTCACTGGAAACACCATATATTTT
>TRBD2|TRBV14|TRBJ2-4|.
CASSYGGAMQYF
TGTGCCAGCAGCTACGGGGGGGCAATGCAGTACTTC
>.|TRBV5-6|TRBJ2-2|.
CASSFYGVNTGELFF
TGTGCCAGCAGCTTTTACGGGGTGAACACCGGGGAGCTGTTTTTT
>TRBD1|TRBV18|TRBJ1-5|.
CASSWDRRNQPQHF
TGTGCCAGCTCTTGGGACAGGAGAAATCAGCCCCAGCATTTT
>.|TRBV4-1|TRBJ1-6|.
CASSQAGDGFYNSPLHF
TGCGCCAGCAGCCAAGCAGGTGACGGATTCTATAATTCACCCCTCCACTTT
>.|TRBV20-1|TRBJ1-2|once
CSANPVGGYTF
TGCAGTGCTAACCCTGTCGGTGGCTACACCTTC
>TRBD1|TRBV5-6|TRBJ1-2|.
CASSRGQGIAYTF
TGTGCCAGCAGCCGGGGACAGGGAATCGCCTACACCTTC
>.|TRBV5-5|TRBJ2-2|.
CASSLLGDKNTGELFF
TGTGCCAGCAGCTTATTAGGGGATAAGAACACCGGGGAGCTGTTTTTT
>.|TRBV24-1|TRBJ2-1|.
CATIQQGFNEQFF
TGTGCCACCATTCAACAGGGATTCAATGAGCAGTTCTTC
>TRBD1|TRBV24-1|TRBJ1-2|.
CATRGTGEDGYTF
TGTGCCACCAGGGGGACAGGGGAAGATGGCTACACCTTC
>.|TRBV29-1|TRBJ1-1|.
CSVAQDSYTEAFF
TGCAGCGTTGCCCAGGACAGTTACACTGAAGCTTTCTTT
>.|TRBV6-5|TRBJ2-4|.
CASSLRGLPNIQYF
TGTGCCAGCAGTCTGCGGGGGCTACCAAACATTCAGTACTTC
>.|TRBV19|TRBJ1-1|.
CASMVTGMNTEAFF
TGTGCCAGTATGGTGACAGGAATGAACACTGAAGCTTTCTTT
>TRBD1|TRBV19|TRBJ2-1|.
CASGLQGNNEQFF
TGTGCCAGTGGTCTACAGGGGAACAATGAGCAGTTCTTC